This T cell receptor beta chain was observed in a study of vaccination and CD4 T cells after COVID-19. V was cut by 1 base and J by 3 bases, with 13 bases left in between. The CDR3 runs 14 residues. CDR1 is DFQATT and CDR2 is SNEGSKA in the germline V gene (reference sequence). This clonotype was seen more than once but under ten times. Its antigen is not known. As for treatment: approximately nine-day PBMC culture with coronavirus spike peptide pools or control peptides (ViraFEST assay). One should note that the unexposed donor's CD4+ T cells were collected before the COVID-19 pandemic (2011-2018). CD4+ T cells that had been cultured provided DNA sequenced with the Oncomine TCR Beta short-read assay. Genomic DNA was taken out of cultured CD4+ T cells by extraction. TCRdb re-called the PCR reads with MiXCR, one entry per CDR3 protein. The top ten clones hold about 14% of a sample with under 10,000 distinct CDR3 sequences, 30% to 40% of them seen once.

The source material was CD4+ T cells from blood, cultured in vitro. The sequence was obtained from a human donor in good health. The J gene is TRBJ2-7, the V gene TRBV20-1, with D possibly matching TRBD2 (6 bases). The CDR3: CSARGGGSYYEQYF. The DNA for the CDR3 is TGCAGTGCTAGAGGTGGGGGGTCTTACTACGAGCAGTACTTC.